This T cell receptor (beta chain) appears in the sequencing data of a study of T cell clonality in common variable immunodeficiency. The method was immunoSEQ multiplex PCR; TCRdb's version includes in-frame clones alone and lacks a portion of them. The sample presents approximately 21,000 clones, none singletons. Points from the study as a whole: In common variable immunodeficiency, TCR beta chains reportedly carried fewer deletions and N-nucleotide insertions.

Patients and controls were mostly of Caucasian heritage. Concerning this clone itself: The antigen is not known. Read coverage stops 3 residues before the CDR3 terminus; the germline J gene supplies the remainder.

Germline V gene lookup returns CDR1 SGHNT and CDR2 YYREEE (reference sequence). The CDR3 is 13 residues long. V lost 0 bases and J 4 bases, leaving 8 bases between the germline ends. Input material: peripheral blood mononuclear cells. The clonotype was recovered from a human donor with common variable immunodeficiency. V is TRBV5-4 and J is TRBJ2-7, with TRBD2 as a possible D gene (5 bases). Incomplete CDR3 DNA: TGTGCCAGCAGCTTGGTCGGGGATTACGAG. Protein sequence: CASSLVGDYE. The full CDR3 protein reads CASSLVGDYEQYF.